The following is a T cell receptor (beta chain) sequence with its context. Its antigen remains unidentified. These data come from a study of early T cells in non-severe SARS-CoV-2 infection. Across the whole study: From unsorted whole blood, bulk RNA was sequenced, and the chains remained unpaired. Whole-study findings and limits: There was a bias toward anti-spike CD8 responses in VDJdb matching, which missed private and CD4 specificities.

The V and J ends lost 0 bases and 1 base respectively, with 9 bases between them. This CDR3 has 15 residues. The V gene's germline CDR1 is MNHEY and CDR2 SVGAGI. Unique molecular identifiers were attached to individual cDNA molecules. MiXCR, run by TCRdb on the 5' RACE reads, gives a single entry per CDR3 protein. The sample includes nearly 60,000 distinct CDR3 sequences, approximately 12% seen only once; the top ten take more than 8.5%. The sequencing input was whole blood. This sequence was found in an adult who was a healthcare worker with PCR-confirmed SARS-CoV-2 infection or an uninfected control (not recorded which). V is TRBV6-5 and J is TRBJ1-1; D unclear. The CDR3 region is CASSYSKQPNTEAFF. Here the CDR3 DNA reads TGTGCCAGCAGTTACTCAAAACAGCCGAACACTGAAGCTTTCTTT.